The next 30 T cell receptor beta chains were all read from a single sample in a study of blood T cell repertoires in COVID-19. Profiling relied on immunoSEQ multiplex PCR, and the TCRdb table lists in-frame clones only, not all of them. The sample yields around 250,000 clones, 65% to 90% seen once. Sample: peripheral blood. All receptors derive from a man in his forties or fifties with active or convalescent COVID-19.

The J gene is TRBJ1-5, the V gene TRBV2; TRBD1 matches 9 bases. CDR1 is SNHLY, CDR2 FYNNEI, per germline. This CDR3 contains 17 residues. Trimming removed 5 bases from V and 2 bases from J; junction bases left unmatched: 10. The CDR3 coding sequence is TGTGCCAGCAGTCGCTTGACAGGGGGTAAGGGCAATCAGCCCCAGCATTTT. Amino acids: CASSRLTGGKGNQPQHF.

The genes are TRBV27 and TRBJ1-4; unclear D gene. The germline V and J ends were trimmed by 6 bases and 1 base, with 6 bases remaining between them. CDR1 and CDR2 (germline): MNHEY, SMNVEV (reference sequence). The CDR3 covers 13 residues. This CDR3 is CASRPGTNEKLFF. The CDR3 region has the DNA TGTGCCAGCAGACCGGGAACTAATGAAAAACTGTTTTTT. Drawing the rest from reference TRBV27 and TRBJ1-4, the complete variable domain is EAQVTQNPRYLITVTGKKLTVTCSQNMNHEYMSWYRQDPGLGLRQIYYSMNVEVTDKGDVPEGYKVSRKEKRNFPLILESPSPNQTSLYFCASRPGTNEKLFFGSGTQLSVL.

The chain employs TRBV19 and TRBJ1-5; perhaps TRBD1 as D (5 bases). The germline CDR1 and CDR2 sequences are LNHDA and SQIVND (reference sequence). This CDR3 has 16 residues. The germline V and J ends were trimmed by 5 bases and 0 bases, with 14 bases remaining between them. Here the CDR3 DNA reads TGTGCCAGTAGTGTCCGGGGGGGGTATAGCAATCAGCCCCAGCATTTT. It is translated as CASSVRGGYSNQPQHF.

This chain links TRBV11-3 with TRBJ2-1, with D unclear. The CDR3 is 13 residues long. V lost 0 bases and J 9 bases, leaving 9 bases between the germline ends. Germline CDR1 reads SGHNT; CDR2 reads YENEEA. DNA for the CDR3: TGTGCCAGCAGCTTAGATGGAGTCGGTGAGCAGTTCTTC. Translated: CASSLDGVGEQFF. Full variable domain (remainder filled in from reference TRBV11-3 and TRBJ2-1): EAGVVQSPRYKIIEKKQPVAFWCNPISGHNTLYWYLQNLGQGPELLIRYENEEAVDDSQLPKDRFSAERLKGVDSTLKIQPAELGDSAVYLCASSLDGVGEQFFGPGTRLTVL.

This clone was recorded a few times. CDR3 region: CASSLTRNTGELFF. In DNA, the CDR3 is TGTGCCAGCAGCCTTACTAGGAATACCGGGGAGCTGTTTTTT. V usage is TRBV7-6 and J usage is TRBJ2-2, with D possibly being TRBD2 (5 bases). CDR1 and CDR2 (germline): SGHVS, FNYEAQ. Trimming stripped 5 bases from V and 5 bases from J, with 12 bases between. This CDR3 is 14 amino acids long.

The chain combines TRBV5-4 with TRBJ1-1; 9 nucleotides align to TRBD1. Germline V CDR1 and CDR2: SGHNT, YYREEE (reference sequence). The CDR3 consists of 15 residues. V was pared by 2 bases and J by 7 bases, with 9 bases of the junction left unmatched. DNA for the CDR3: TGTGCCAGCAGCTTATACACAGGGGGCGGAAATGAAGCTTTCTTT. Amino acids: CASSLYTGGGNEAFF.

The chain carries TRBV12-5 and TRBJ2-3; the match to TRBD1 covers 8 bases. The CDR3 is 13 amino acids. Trimming cost V 9 bases and J 6 bases; bases outside gene matches: 8. From germline, CDR1 is LGHNT and CDR2 FRNRAP. The CDR3 here is CASADRDVDTQYF. As DNA, the CDR3 is TGTGCTAGCGCGGACAGGGACGTTGATACGCAGTATTTT.

This CDR3 reads CASSVPGTEYGYTF. As DNA, the CDR3 is TGCGCCAGCAGCGTACCCGGGACAGAGTATGGCTACACCTTC. The genes are TRBV5-1 and TRBJ1-2; 7 bases agree with TRBD1. Germline V lookup: CDR1 SGHRS, CDR2 YFSETQ. This CDR3 has 14 residues. J gave up 5 bases and V 4 bases, and 8 bases lay outside the gene matches. The whole variable domain, filled in from reference TRBV5-1 and TRBJ1-2, reads KAGVTQTPRYLIKTRGQQVTLSCSPISGHRSVSWYQQTPGQGLQFLFEYFSETQRNKGNFPGRFSGRQFSNSRSEMNVSTLELGDSALYLCASSVPGTEYGYTFGSGTRLTVV.

This chain connects TRBV5-1 to TRBJ2-1; 9 bases are shared with TRBD2. The CDR3 runs 14 residues. J lost 7 bases, V lost 5 bases, and 7 bases had no gene match. Per germline, CDR1 SGHRS and CDR2 YFSETQ. Here the CDR3 DNA reads TGCGCCAGCAGTTTAGCGGGAGCTTGGAATGAGCAGTTCTTC. Translated, it gives CASSLAGAWNEQFF.

The CDR3 region has the DNA TGTGCCAGCAGTGAGGGACTCATGGGCTACACCTTC. Residues: CASSEGLMGYTF. The V call is TRBV25-1, the J call TRBJ1-2; D perhaps matches TRBD1 (5 bases). The CDR3 contains 12 residues. Looked up from germline, CDR1 is MGHDK and CDR2 is SYGVNS. V was clipped by 3 bases and J by 8 bases, with 10 bases between them.

This clone occurred once. The chain joins TRBV19 to TRBJ1-5; 7 bases are a match to TRBD1. J was trimmed by 5 bases and V by 2 bases; bases with no gene match: 9. CDR1 is LNHDA and CDR2 is SQIVND in the germline V gene (reference sequence). The length of the CDR3 is 16 residues. The CDR3 is CASSITRARGYQPQHF. CDR3 sequence (DNA): TGTGCCAGTAGTATAACTAGGGCCAGGGGGTATCAGCCCCAGCATTTT.

In this sample, this clone turned up once. This chain links TRBV6-5 with TRBJ2-5, with TRBD2 matching over 10 bases. The CDR3 contains 15 residues. Germline CDR1 is MNHEY and CDR2 is SVGAGI. V lost 6 bases and J lost 5; bases outside the gene matches: 9. CDR3 coding DNA: TGTGCCAGCAGGGAGCGGGAGGGCCTCGGGGAGACCCAGTACTTC. Its protein is CASREREGLGETQYF.

This rearrangement joins TRBV5-1 to TRBJ1-1; no definite D call. Germline V gene lookup returns CDR1 SGHRS and CDR2 YFSETQ. This CDR3 region has 15 residues. V was cut by 4 bases and J by 0 bases, with 13 bases left in between. The CDR3 sequence: CASSLAAVLNTEAFF. In DNA, the CDR3 is TGCGCCAGCAGCCTAGCCGCAGTCCTGAACACTGAAGCTTTCTTT. Supplemented by reference TRBV5-1 and TRBJ1-1, the full variable domain reads KAGVTQTPRYLIKTRGQQVTLSCSPISGHRSVSWYQQTPGQGLQFLFEYFSETQRNKGNFPGRFSGRQFSNSRSEMNVSTLELGDSALYLCASSLAAVLNTEAFFGQGTRLTVV.

This chain links TRBV18 with TRBJ2-7; tentative D call: TRBD2 (6 bases). V gave up 2 bases and J gave up 4 bases, with 12 bases separating them. Germline assignment: CDR1 KGHSH and CDR2 LQKENI. The CDR3 runs to 14 residues. Written as DNA, the CDR3 is TGTGCCAGCTCACCAAGGGGACTGCTATACGAGCAGTACTTC. The encoded protein is CASSPRGLLYEQYF.

This clone was recorded a few times. V gene TRBV6-6 combines with J gene TRBJ1-3, with TRBD1 matching over 9 bases. The CDR3 is made up of 16 amino acids. The V segment lost 6 bases and the J segment 0 bases; nucleotides outside the gene matches: 6. Germline V lookup: CDR1 MNHNY, CDR2 SVGAGI (reference sequence). This CDR3 reads CASSPGQGSSGNTIYF. CDR3 sequence (DNA): TGTGCCAGCAGCCCCGGACAGGGGAGCTCTGGAAACACCATATATTTT.

The chain links TRBV2 to TRBJ1-2; 7 nucleotides align to TRBD1. V was pared by 6 bases and J by 4 bases, with 5 bases of the junction left unmatched. The germline V gene has CDR1 SNHLY and CDR2 FYNNEI. This CDR3 region has 13 residues. DNA of the CDR3: TGTGCCAGCAGGGGACAGAGCTCCTATGGCTACACCTTC. It specifies CASRGQSSYGYTF.

The gene calls are TRBV28 and TRBJ2-5; the match to TRBD2 covers 11 bases. The CDR3 length is 14 residues. CDR1 MDHEN and CDR2 SYDVKM come from the germline V gene. Unmatched junction bases numbered 5, after V lost 4 bases and J lost 7 bases. The CDR3 DNA sequence: TGTGCCAGCAGTTCGTACCTAGCGGGGGGGACCCAGTACTTC. Protein: CASSSYLAGGTQYF.

Comment on this clone: At one end the junction does not follow the germline gene, possibly because of a read error. This chain joins TRBV5-3 and TRBJ1-5; TRBD1 matches 8 bases. TRBV5-3 is an ORF, and what it does is uncertain. The CDR3 is made up of 15 amino acids. For the CDR3, the DNA is TGTGTCAGAAGCTCCGGGACAGGTAGCAATCAGCCCCAGCATTTT. Translating it yields CVRSSGTGSNQPQHF.

CDR3 protein: CASSSTGGGQETQYF. The CDR3 DNA sequence: TGTGCCAGCAGTTCAACAGGGGGCGGGCAAGAGACCCAGTACTTC. V and J are TRBV6-5 and TRBJ2-5; 9 bases fit TRBD1. V shed 4 bases, J shed 2 bases, and the junction held 5 bases outside the gene matches. CDR1 is MNHEY and CDR2 is SVGAGI in the germline V gene. The CDR3 runs 15 residues.

The chain links TRBV28 to TRBJ2-1; 7 positions match TRBD1. This CDR3 comprises 16 residues. Trimming removed 6 bases from V and 5 bases from J; junction bases left unmatched: 13. Germline CDR1 is MDHEN and CDR2 is SYDVKM. CDR3 sequence: CASRATTGRVDNEQFF. Written as DNA, the CDR3 is TGTGCCAGCAGGGCTACGACAGGGAGAGTTGACAATGAGCAGTTCTTC.

The chain is built from TRBV19 and TRBJ1-5; 9 nucleotides align to TRBD1. Germline CDR1 reads LNHDA; CDR2 reads SQIVND (reference sequence). This CDR3 has 17 residues. Trimming removed 3 bases from V and 2 bases from J; junction bases left unmatched: 8. CDR3: CASSMQGTGPGNQPQHF. CDR3 nucleotides: TGTGCCAGTAGTATGCAGGGGACAGGGCCTGGCAATCAGCCCCAGCATTTT.

The V gene is TRBV11-1, the J gene TRBJ1-1; D gene uncertain. There are 15 residues in the CDR3. Germline V gives CDR1 SGHAT, CDR2 FQDESV (reference sequence). V was shortened by 0 bases and J by 4 bases, with 12 bases between the two germline ends. The CDR3 reads CASSLARGRGTEAFF. DNA for the CDR3: TGTGCCAGCAGCTTAGCAAGAGGGCGCGGCACTGAAGCTTTCTTT.

This clone was counted only a few times. The V and J genes are TRBV7-2 and TRBJ2-7, with 7 nucleotides matching TRBD1. CDR1 SGHTA and CDR2 FQGNSA come from the germline V gene. The CDR3 is 14 amino acids. With V trimmed by 5 bases and J by 3 bases, 7 bases remained unmatched. The CDR3 protein is CASSPVGQIYEQYF. The DNA of the CDR3 is TGTGCCAGCAGCCCAGTGGGACAGATCTACGAGCAGTACTTC.

The chain joins TRBV28 to TRBJ1-1, with 9 bases aligning to TRBD1. The CDR3 totals 14 residues. CDR1 is MDHEN, CDR2 SYDVKM, per germline. The ends lost 7 bases at V and 1 base at J; junction bases unmatched: 4. The CDR3 DNA is TGTGCCAGCAAAGGGGGACAGGGGAACACTGAAGCTTTCTTT. Translated: CASKGGQGNTEAFF.

V is TRBV19 and J is TRBJ1-2, with no clear D. Germline V gives CDR1 LNHDA, CDR2 SQIVND (reference sequence). The CDR3 consists of 14 residues. V was pared by 2 bases and J by 2 bases, with 9 bases between. This CDR3 reads CASSINAGNYGYTF. The CDR3 DNA reads TGTGCCAGTAGTATAAATGCCGGGAACTATGGCTACACCTTC.

V gene TRBV7-6 combines with J gene TRBJ1-3; perhaps TRBD1 as D (6 bases). Germline V gene sequence: CDR1 SGHVS, CDR2 FNYEAQ. The CDR3 covers 17 residues. Trimming left V 6 bases short and J 2 bases short, with 20 bases between. The CDR3 is CASSSNRGGITGNTIYF. CDR3 in DNA: TGTGCCAGCAGTTCTAACAGAGGGGGAATAACTGGAAACACCATATATTTT.

The V and J genes are TRBV4-3 and TRBJ2-1, with D unresolved. This CDR3 has 17 residues. V dropped 2 bases and J dropped 0 bases, with 14 bases sitting between them. The germline CDR1 and CDR2 sequences are LGHNA and YSLEER. The CDR3 sequence: CASSQTEYSPSYNEQFF. The CDR3 DNA reads as TGCGCCAGCAGCCAAACAGAATACAGTCCCTCCTACAATGAGCAGTTCTTC.

The chain combines TRBV5-1 with TRBJ1-2; 7 positions match TRBD1. V shed 0 bases, J shed 7 bases, and the junction held 9 bases outside the gene matches. Germline V gene lookup returns CDR1 SGHRS and CDR2 YFSETQ. There are 15 residues in the CDR3. CDR3 nucleotides: TGCGCCAGCAGCTTGGCCCAGGGGGTGAAGGGTGGCTACACCTTC. Protein: CASSLAQGVKGGYTF.

The J gene is TRBJ1-1, the V gene TRBV2; no reliable D call. V was cut by 6 bases and J by 1 base, with 15 bases left in between. Germline CDR1 and CDR2: SNHLY and FYNNEI. CDR3 length: 15 amino acids. The CDR3 here is CASREVGRKNTEAFF. CDR3 bases: TGTGCCAGCAGGGAGGTCGGGAGGAAGAACACTGAAGCTTTCTTT.

The J gene is TRBJ2-7, the V gene TRBV5-1; tentatively, D is TRBD1 (6 bases). The CDR3 totals 14 residues. Germline V gene data show CDR1 as SGHRS and CDR2 as YFSETQ. V was clipped by 2 bases and J by 1 base, with 10 bases between them. The CDR3 sequence is CASSLGQTSYEQYF. CDR3 DNA sequence: TGCGCCAGCAGCTTAGGACAGACGTCCTACGAGCAGTACTTC.